The next 13 T cell receptor beta chains were all read from a single sample in a study of CD8 T cells in ankylosing spondylitis. TCRdb itself ran the 5' RACE reads through MiXCR, one entry per CDR3 protein. Among roughly 370,000 distinct CDR3 sequences, about a fifth were seen once, and the ten largest hold approximately 15%. These receptors have no known antigen. Study-level findings and limits: A TCR beta motif of about 8 highly homologous variants seemed to mark ankylosing spondylitis blood.

The specimen sequenced was blood, either unsorted or a sorted T cell fraction (not recorded which). All receptors derive from a male donor with ankylosing spondylitis.

The CDR3 spells CASSYTLAGELFF. The CDR3 DNA reads TGTGCCAGCAGCTATACACTAGCCGGGGAGCTGTTTTTT. The V call is TRBV7-2, the J call TRBJ2-2, with TRBD2 as a possible D gene (5 bases). CDR1 is SGHTA and CDR2 is FQGNSA in the germline V gene. V was trimmed by 4 bases and J by 6 bases, leaving 9 bases between them. This CDR3 has 13 residues.

This clonotype was observed at least ten times. In DNA, the CDR3 is TGTGCCAGCAGGCACGCCGGGACAGGGAGCGAGCAGTACTTC. The encoded protein is CASRHAGTGSEQYF. The chain links TRBV3-1 to TRBJ2-7, with 9 bases matching TRBD1. This CDR3 spans 14 amino acids. Germline CDR1 and CDR2: LGHDT and YNNKEL (reference sequence). V gave up 6 bases and J gave up 6 bases; unmatched junction bases: 9.

The chain couples TRBV2 to TRBJ2-6, with 13 bases fitting TRBD2. Trimming took 4 bases from V and 4 from J; bases not matched to a gene: 7. The CDR3 is 18 amino acids. The germline gives CDR1 SNHLY, CDR2 FYNNEI. CDR3 protein: CASSGGTSGTRGANVLTF. As DNA, the CDR3 is TGTGCCAGCAGTGGAGGGACTAGCGGGACGAGAGGGGCCAACGTCCTGACTTTC.

This chain links TRBV14 with TRBJ2-1, with TRBD2 matching 14 bases. Trimming removed 3 bases from V and 8 bases from J; junction bases left unmatched: 6. Germline assignment: CDR1 SGHDN and CDR2 FVKESK. This CDR3 has 16 residues. CDR3 amino acids: CASSQWGLAGVDEQFF. The CDR3 region has the DNA TGTGCCAGCAGCCAGTGGGGACTAGCGGGAGTGGATGAGCAGTTCTTC.

This chain uses TRBV3-1 with TRBJ1-2, with a tentative D call TRBD1 (6 bases). The V end lost 0 bases, the J end lost 4 bases, and 18 bases lay between the germline ends. There are 17 residues in the CDR3. In germline, CDR1 is LGHDT, CDR2 YNNKEL (reference sequence). DNA for the CDR3: TGTGCCAGCAGCCAAGATAGTCACAGGGTGACGGGCTATGGCTACACCTTC. Translated, it gives CASSQDSHRVTGYGYTF.

The gene calls are TRBV7-9 and TRBJ2-7; 9 bases map to TRBD1. The V gene's germline CDR1 is SEHNR and CDR2 FQNEAQ (reference sequence). J was trimmed by 5 bases and V by 6 bases; bases with no gene match: 11. The CDR3 length is 15 residues. The CDR3: CASSLQGAGSNEQYF. DNA for the CDR3: TGTGCCAGCAGTCTACAGGGGGCGGGTTCTAACGAGCAGTACTTC.

This clonotype was seen more than once but under ten times. The J gene is TRBJ2-5, the V gene TRBV10-3; 10 nucleotides align to TRBD2. The V segment lost 4 bases and the J segment 2 bases; nucleotides outside the gene matches: 1. Germline assignment: CDR1 ENHRY and CDR2 SYGVKD. The CDR3 is made up of 14 amino acids. The CDR3 DNA is TGTGCCATCAGTGGGACTAGCGGACAAGAGACCCAGTACTTC. Its protein is CAISGTSGQETQYF.

V usage is TRBV20-1 and J usage is TRBJ1-1; D remains ambiguous. The CDR3 covers 14 residues. Trimming removed 2 bases from V and 0 bases from J, with 10 bases in between. The germline V gene has CDR1 DFQATT and CDR2 SNEGSKA (reference sequence). CDR3 coding DNA: TGCAGTGCTAGATGGGGTCTGATGAACACTGAAGCTTTCTTT. Encoded protein: CSARWGLMNTEAFF.

The rearrangement links TRBV24-1 to TRBJ2-1; 11 nucleotides match TRBD2. V dropped 4 bases and J dropped 6; count of bases not matched to a gene: 7. From germline, CDR1 is KGHDR and CDR2 SFDVKD. This CDR3 is built from 16 residues. This chain's CDR3 is CATSDIAGGNRNEQFF. DNA of the CDR3: TGTGCCACCAGTGACATAGCGGGAGGGAATCGCAATGAGCAGTTCTTC.

The chain uses TRBV11-3 and TRBJ1-2; unclear D gene. The V end lost 5 bases, the J end lost 6 bases, and 22 bases lay between the germline ends. Germline CDR1 is SGHNT and CDR2 is YENEEA. The CDR3 runs to 16 residues. The CDR3 is CASSPSSRPPPHGYTF. CDR3 nucleotides: TGTGCCAGCAGCCCCAGTAGTCGTCCCCCTCCCCATGGCTACACCTTC. Based on the CDR3 plus reference TRBV11-3 and TRBJ1-2, the full variable domain is EAGVVQSPRYKIIEKKQPVAFWCNPISGHNTLYWYLQNLGQGPELLIRYENEEAVDDSQLPKDRFSAERLKGVDSTLKIQPAELGDSAVYLCASSPSSRPPPHGYTFGSGTRLTVV.

This chain joins TRBV3-1 and TRBJ1-6; D call uncertain. The germline CDR1 and CDR2 sequences are LGHDT and YNNKEL (reference sequence). V lost 0 bases, J lost 6 bases, and 3 bases lay in between. CDR3 length equals 13 residues. The CDR3: CASSQDFNSPLHF. CDR3 in DNA: TGTGCCAGCAGCCAAGATTTTAATTCACCCCTCCACTTT. The whole variable domain, remainder taken from reference TRBV3-1 and TRBJ1-6, is DTAVSQTPKYLVTQMGNDKSIKCEQNLGHDTMYWYKQDSKKFLKIMFSYNNKELIINETVPNRFSPKSPDKAHLNLHINSLELGDSAVYFCASSQDFNSPLHFGNGTRLTVT.

The CDR3 loop is CASSYSAGFTEAFF. The CDR3 DNA is TGTGCCAGCAGTTACTCCGCGGGTTTTACTGAAGCTTTCTTT. The chain carries TRBV6-5 and TRBJ1-1; no clear D. There are 14 residues in the CDR3. CDR1 MNHEY and CDR2 SVGAGI come from the germline V gene. The V end lost 0 bases, the J end lost 5 bases, and 10 bases lay between the germline ends.

J is TRBJ1-5 and V is TRBV12-3 or TRBV12-4; D might be TRBD1 (5 bases). Trimming took off 6 bases at V and 5 bases at J, with 17 bases between the two ends. CDR3 length: 15 amino acids. The CDR3 loop is CASSLMGTEDQPQHF. CDR3 coding DNA: TGTGCCAGCAGCCTGATGGGGACGGAGGATCAGCCCCAGCATTTT.